This T cell receptor (beta chain) originates from a study of cytomegalovirus exposure and HLA in healthy donors. The primer mix had 60 Vbeta and 13 Jbeta primers. Libraries were prepared by immunoSEQ multiplex PCR; TCRdb keeps only in-frame clonotypes and omits some of them. The sample carries 120,000 or so clones, around 79% recorded once. Study-wide results and limits: V- and J-gene trimming in TCR beta was tied to a missense DCLRE1C variant by an analysis performed later. As was reported, the HLA-A and HLA-B alleles of most subjects were accurately predicted from TCR beta sequences. Only CMV serostatus was available as immune exposure information. TCR beta chains associated with HLA were, in a later analysis, more clonally expanded than equally common others.

The germline V gene has CDR1 MNHEY and CDR2 SVGAGI. There are 15 residues in the CDR3. Trimming pared 0 bases from V and 9 bases from J, leaving 14 bases between. In regard to this clone: Its antigen remains unknown.

The sequence was collected from a woman between 35 and 50 years old in good health and CMV-seronegative. Input material: PBMCs. The chain joins TRBV6-5 to TRBJ2-2; no firm D call. CDR3 nucleotide sequence: TGTGCCAGCAGTTACTCGATAAAGCCGCACCGGGAGCTGTTTTTT. Translation gives CASSYSIKPHRELFF.